This section outlines one T cell receptor (beta chain) sequence together with its context. Its antigen remains unknown. Genomic DNA per cell subset filled all wells of several immunoSEQ plates. This table comes from immunoSEQ multiplex PCR, and its TCRdb copy is limited to in-frame clones, with some not included. The sample carries roughly 2,300,000 clones, about nine tenths recorded once. The data stem from a study of shared clonotypes between healthy human individuals. Whole-study results and caveats: Clonotype sharing across several donors was observed for about 5.5% of naive CD4 clonotypes. Clonotypes shared by all four sorted-subset donors had higher generation probabilities than non-shared clonotypes.

This CDR3 has 13 residues. The germline CDR1 and CDR2 sequences are MDHEN and SYDVKM. V was pared by 4 bases and J by 5 bases, with 9 bases between. Sequencing was done on a sample of naive CD4+ T cells from PBMCs. Subset given: CD45RA+ positively selected. The clonotype comes from a man aged 18 to 30 in good health. Some clones in this sample may be carry-over from other donors' samples. The chain joins TRBV28 to TRBJ1-5; no clear D. The CDR3 is CASSSRVDQPQHF. DNA for the CDR3: TGTGCCAGCAGTTCCCGGGTTGATCAGCCCCAGCATTTT.